This is a list of T cell receptor beta chains from one sample in a study of Ad26.COV2.S vaccination and SARS-CoV-2 variants. Sequenced by immunoSEQ multiplex PCR; TCRdb stores in-frame clones only, minus some. The table shows roughly 700,000 clones, with roughly 90% occurring only once. The specimen was peripheral blood, collected in a trial of Ad26.COV2.S vaccine versus placebo. The receptor source for this set is a person between 18 and 65 years old who received the Ad26.COV2.S COVID-19 vaccine or a placebo. The CDR3 runs from the conserved cysteine through the conserved F or W. D genes are given only for firm matches. Clone sizes are given selectively: once, few, many, or a class where the clone is expanded.

>TRBD2|TRBJ2-7|TRBV18|few
TGTGCCAGCTCAAAGACTAGCACCTCCTACGAGCAGTACTTC
CASSKTSTSYEQYF
>-|TRBJ2-3|TRBV6-5|-
TGTGCCAGCAAGAGGGGGAGGCTAGCAGGAGATACGCAGTATTTT
CASKRGRLAGDTQYF
>TRBD2|TRBJ2-7|TRBV2|-
TGTGCCTCCCTTAGCGGGGGCGGAACCTACGAGCAGTACTTC
CASLSGGGTYEQYF
>-|TRBJ2-2|TRBV7-9|-
TGTGCCAGCAGCTTAGGCCTAAACACCGGGGAGCTGTTTTTT
CASSLGLNTGELFF
>-|TRBJ2-7|TRBV7-2|-
TGTGCCAGCAGCTTTTACAGAAAAGCCTCCTACGAGCAGTACTTC
CASSFYRKASYEQYF
>-|TRBJ1-1|TRBV4-2|-
TGTGCCAGCAGCCAAGTTTCCCTTCCGAACACTGAAGCTTTCTTT
CASSQVSLPNTEAFF
>-|TRBJ2-2|TRBV19|-
TGTGCCAGTAGTACTGTGGGAAGGACCACCGGGGAGCTGTTTTTT
CASSTVGRTTGELFF
>TRBD2|TRBJ2-7|TRBV2|once
TGTGCCAGCAGCGGAACCGGGACTATCGAGCAGTACTTC
CASSGTGTIEQYF
>-|TRBJ2-6|TRBV5-1|-
TGCGCCAGCAGCTTAGGTTTGGGCAGGGCCCTTTCCCCTGGGGCCAACGTCCTGACTTTC
CASSLGLGRALSPGANVLTF
>-|TRBJ2-5|TRBV3-1/TRBV3-2|-
TGTGCCAGCAGCCAAGATGTCGTTTTTCAGTACTTC
CASSQDVVFQYF
>-|TRBJ1-2|TRBV18|-
TGTGCCAGCTCTCAGGGCATGGGTGGCTACACCTTC
CASSQGMGGYTF
>-|TRBJ1-4|TRBV7-2|-
TGTGCCAGCAGCAAACAGGGAAGGATAGCTGAAAAACTGTTTTTT
CASSKQGRIAEKLFF
>-|TRBJ1-1|TRBV29-1|-
TGCAGCGTTCATTCGGGGATGAACACTGAAGCTTTCTTT
CSVHSGMNTEAFF
>TRBD2|TRBJ2-2|TRBV6-5|-
TGTGCCAGTCAAATAACTAGCGGGAACACCGGGGAGCTGTTTTTT
CASQITSGNTGELFF
>TRBD1|TRBJ1-5|TRBV4-1|-
TGCGCCAGCAGCCAAGCCCTCGGACAGGTCCAATCGGCCCAGCATTTT
CASSQALGQVQSAQHF
>-|TRBJ2-5|TRBV10-3|once
TGTGCCATCAGCAGATCGCGTAGCGCACTTCAAGAGACCCAGTACTTC
CAISRSRSALQETQYF
>-|TRBJ2-2|TRBV27|few
TGTGCCAGCAGTTTATCCTCCGGGGGTACCCCGGGGGAGCTGTTTTTT
CASSLSSGGTPGELFF
>-|TRBJ2-5|TRBV11-2|once
TGTGCCAGCAGCTCGAGACAGGGTGGAGGGGAGACCCAGTACTTC
CASSSRQGGGETQYF
>-|TRBJ2-7|TRBV10-3|-
TGTGCCATCAGTGAAGGGAACAGGGAGGGATACGAGCAGTACTTC
CAISEGNREGYEQYF
>-|TRBJ2-1|TRBV5-1|-
TGCGCCAGCAGCTTGGAACGTGGCCTTTACAATGAGCAGTTCTTC
CASSLERGLYNEQFF
>-|TRBJ1-5|TRBV6-2/TRBV6-3|-
TGTGCCAGCAGTTGGACAGTCAATCAGCCCCAGCATTTT
CASSWTVNQPQHF
>TRBD1|TRBJ2-2|TRBV11-2|-
TGTGCCAGCAGCTTAATAACAGGGGATACCGGGGAGCTGTTTTTT
CASSLITGDTGELFF
>TRBD1|TRBJ1-2|TRBV6-6|-
TGTGCCAGCCTAAAGGACAGGGGGCATGGCTACACCTTC
CASLKDRGHGYTF
>-|TRBJ1-5|TRBV6-6|once
TGTGCCAGCAGTTACCGACCTTGGGAGCCCCAGCATTTT
CASSYRPWEPQHF
>-|TRBJ1-1|TRBV4-3|-
TGCGCCAGCAGCGATCTCAGAGCCGGGCGGAAGAACACTGAAGCTTTCTTT
CASSDLRAGRKNTEAFF
>TRBD2|TRBJ2-2|TRBV2|once
TGTGCCAGCAGTAGAGCGGGGGGGCCGAACACCGGGGAGCTGTTTTTT
CASSRAGGPNTGELFF
>-|TRBJ2-5|TRBV30|once
TGTGCCTGGAGTGTGGGAGGGGGCACAGAGACCCAGTACTTC
CAWSVGGGTETQYF
>-|TRBJ2-2|TRBV5-1|-
TGCGCCAGCAGCACCGGGACGGACCTGAACACCGGGGAGCTGTTTTTT
CASSTGTDLNTGELFF
>-|TRBJ2-1|TRBV4-3|-
TGCGCCAGCAGCCAAGGGTTCGGTGAGCAGTTCTTC
CASSQGFGEQFF
>TRBD2|TRBJ2-1|TRBV9|-
TGTGCCAGCACCCCGGGGGGGGGAGGGAATGAGCAGTTCTTC
CASTPGGGGNEQFF
>TRBD2|TRBJ2-1|TRBV6-5|-
TGTGCCAGCAGCCTTGAGAGCGGGATTTACAATGAGCAGTTCTTC
CASSLESGIYNEQFF
>-|TRBJ1-1|TRBV5-6|-
TGTGCCAGCAGCTTCGGTATGAACACTGAAGCTTTCTTT
CASSFGMNTEAFF
>TRBD1|TRBJ2-7|TRBV7-2|-
TGTGCCAGCAGCTTGGGACAGGACTACGAGCAGTACTTC
CASSLGQDYEQYF
>-|TRBJ1-3|TRBV29-1|-
TGCAGCGTATGGAGCTCTGGAAACACCATATATTTT
CSVWSSGNTIYF
>-|TRBJ1-2|TRBV30|-
TGTGCCTGGAGTACCCTTTGGGGCTACACCTTC
CAWSTLWGYTF
>-|TRBJ2-3|TRBV2|-
TGTGCCAGCAGTGGACAGGTCACAGATACGCAGTATTTT
CASSGQVTDTQYF
>-|TRBJ1-3|TRBV3-1/TRBV3-2|once
TGTGCCAGCAGCTTTGGACCGGCTGGAAACACCATATATTTT
CASSFGPAGNTIYF
>-|TRBJ1-1|TRBV9|-
TGTGCCAGCAGCGCCCCTCAGGGAAATGGGGCTTTCTTT
CASSAPQGNGAFF
>-|TRBJ2-2|TRBV11-2|once
TGTGCCAGCAGCTTTTCAGAAGACACCGGGGAGCTGTTTTTT
CASSFSEDTGELFF
>-|TRBJ1-2|TRBV27|-
TGTGCCAGCAGTTTAATACCACAGGGCGGGGAATATGGCTACACCTTC
CASSLIPQGGEYGYTF
>-|TRBJ1-1|TRBV6-5|-
TGTGCCAGCAGTTACAACGAGATGAACACTGAAGCTTTCTTT
CASSYNEMNTEAFF
>TRBD1|TRBJ1-1|TRBV5-4|-
TGTGCCAGCAGCTTGGACCCGAGGGGGCAGAACACTGAAGCTTTCTTT
CASSLDPRGQNTEAFF
>TRBD1|TRBJ1-6|TRBV5-1|-
TGCGCCAGCAGAACCGGGACAGGTCCCGGGTTACCCCTCCACTTT
CASRTGTGPGLPLHF
>TRBD2|TRBJ2-3|TRBV6-6|-
TGTGCCAGCAGTTCCCTTAGCGGGAGCACAGATACGCAGTATTTT
CASSSLSGSTDTQYF
>-|TRBJ2-1|TRBV12-3/TRBV12-4|-
TGTGCCAGCAGTTATACAGGTGGTGAGCAGTTCTTC
CASSYTGGEQFF
>-|TRBJ2-1|TRBV19|-
TGTGCCAGTAGTATGGTAGCGGCTCGGTACAATGAGCAGTTCTTC
CASSMVAARYNEQFF
>TRBD2|TRBJ2-1|TRBV5-6|-
TGTGCCAGCAGGGTTTCCAGCGGGATTAGGGATAATGAGCAGTTCTTC
CASRVSSGIRDNEQFF
>-|TRBJ1-4|TRBV4-2|-
TGTGCCAGCAGCCAAGGGACAAGTGTGGGGAGTCGGGTTAATGAAAAACTGTTTTTT
CASSQGTSVGSRVNEKLFF
>TRBD2|TRBJ2-1|TRBV9|-
TGTGCCAGCAGCGTAGGCGGGAGGGCCTCGAATGAGCAGTTCTTC
CASSVGGRASNEQFF